This T cell receptor (beta chain) was documented in a study of blood T cells in healthy people across ages. This CDR3 contains 15 residues. PBMCs numbering at least 6 million were isolated per sample. It was with a sample-barcoded 5' primer and a J-beta primer mix that a second PCR of about 6 to 12 cycles was run. Each cDNA molecule received a tag from a template-switch adaptor that had 12 random nucleotides. MiXCR, applied by TCRdb to the 5' RACE reads, yields one record per CDR3 protein. Here the sample spans about 1.5 million distinct CDR3 sequences, roughly two fifths being singletons. This receptor was taken from a woman aged 18-29 years in good health. The chain links TRBV21-1 to TRBJ2-6. TRBV21-1 is recorded as a pseudogene. Sample: blood. This CDR3 reads CASSNREEGANVLTF. CDR3 coding DNA: TGTGCCAGCAGCAATAGGGAAGAAGGGGCCAACGTCCTGACTTTC.